This T cell receptor (beta chain) is from a study of blood T cell repertoires in COVID-19. Overall study context: Specimens from acute and convalescent COVID-19 originated in the United States, Italy and Spain. The cDNA or gDNA used as material had been derived from T cells, B-cell-depleted T cells, or PBMCs.

Original processing methods: Using reference gene primer amplification, nucleated cell counts were estimated. Method: immunoSEQ multiplex PCR; TCRdb's copy keeps in-frame clones and lacks some. V and J calls and clone size are those listed in that table; D and trimming were worked out from the DNA. The sample comprises over 400,000 clones, roughly 88% of which are singletons, and under 4% rests with the top ten. Many counts were recorded for this clone. Distinct nucleotide sequences in the sample also encode this CDR3. From germline, CDR1 is SGHTA and CDR2 FQGNSA. CDR3 length equals 16 residues. V shed 0 bases, J shed 4 bases, and the junction held 7 bases outside the gene matches.

Input material: peripheral blood. The receptor was isolated from a human donor in a cohort sampled during active COVID-19. V gene TRBV7-2 combines with J gene TRBJ2-7; 9 nucleotides line up with TRBD2. CDR3 amino acids: CASSLASTSGSYEQYF. The CDR3 DNA is TGTGCCAGCAGCTTAGCCTCGACTAGCGGATCATACGAGCAGTACTTC.